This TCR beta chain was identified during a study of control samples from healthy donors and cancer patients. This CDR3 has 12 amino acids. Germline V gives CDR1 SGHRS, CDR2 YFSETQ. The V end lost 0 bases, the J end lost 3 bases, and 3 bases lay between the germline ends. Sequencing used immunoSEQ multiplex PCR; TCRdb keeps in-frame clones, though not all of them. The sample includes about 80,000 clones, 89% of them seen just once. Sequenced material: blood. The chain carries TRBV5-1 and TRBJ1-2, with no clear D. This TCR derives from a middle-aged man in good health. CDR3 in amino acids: CASSLDDYGYTF. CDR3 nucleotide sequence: TGCGCCAGCAGCTTGGATGACTATGGCTACACCTTC.